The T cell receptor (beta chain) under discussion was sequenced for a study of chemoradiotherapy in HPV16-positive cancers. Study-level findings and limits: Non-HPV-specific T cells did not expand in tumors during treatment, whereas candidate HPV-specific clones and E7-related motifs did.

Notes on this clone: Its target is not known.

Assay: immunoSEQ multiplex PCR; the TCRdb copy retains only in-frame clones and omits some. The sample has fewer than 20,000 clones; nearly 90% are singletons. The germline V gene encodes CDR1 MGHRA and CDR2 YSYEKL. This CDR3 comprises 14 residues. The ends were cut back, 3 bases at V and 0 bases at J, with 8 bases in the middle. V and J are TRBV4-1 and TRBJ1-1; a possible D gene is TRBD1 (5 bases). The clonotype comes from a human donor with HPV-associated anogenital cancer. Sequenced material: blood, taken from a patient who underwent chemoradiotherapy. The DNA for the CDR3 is TGCGCCAGCAGCCATCAGGGCATGAACACTGAAGCTTTCTTT. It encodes CASSHQGMNTEAFF.